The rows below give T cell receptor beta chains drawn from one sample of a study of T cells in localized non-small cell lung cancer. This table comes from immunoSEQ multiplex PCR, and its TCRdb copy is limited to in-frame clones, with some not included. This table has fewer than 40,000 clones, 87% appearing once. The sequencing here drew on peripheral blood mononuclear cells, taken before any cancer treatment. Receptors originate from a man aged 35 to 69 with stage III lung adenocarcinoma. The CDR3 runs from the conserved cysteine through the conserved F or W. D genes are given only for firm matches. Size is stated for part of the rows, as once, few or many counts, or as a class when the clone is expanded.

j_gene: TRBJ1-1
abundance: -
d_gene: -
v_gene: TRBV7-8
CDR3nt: TGTGCCAGCAGCTTTGGACCCCCGAACACTGAAGCTTTCTTT
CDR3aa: CASSFGPPNTEAFF

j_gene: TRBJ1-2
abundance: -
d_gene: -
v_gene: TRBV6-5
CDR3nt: TGTGCCAGCAGTTCCCTAGGACCTTCCACCTTC
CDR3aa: CASSSLGPSTF

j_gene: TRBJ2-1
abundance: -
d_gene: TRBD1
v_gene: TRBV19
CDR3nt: TGTGCCAGTAGTCGACAGGGAGCAGACAATGAGCAGTTCTTC
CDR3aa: CASSRQGADNEQFF

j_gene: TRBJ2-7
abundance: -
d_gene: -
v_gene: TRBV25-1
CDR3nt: TGTGCCAGCAGTGAACTGAAGGCAGGGACCTACGAGCAGTACTTC
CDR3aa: CASSELKAGTYEQYF

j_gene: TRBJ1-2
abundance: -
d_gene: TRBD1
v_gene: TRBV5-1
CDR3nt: TGCGCCAGCAGTTATCAGGGGGCTGGCTACACCTTC
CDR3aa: CASSYQGAGYTF

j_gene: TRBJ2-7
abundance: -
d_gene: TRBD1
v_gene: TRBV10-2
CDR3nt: TGCGCCAGCAGTGAAACAGGGGGCTACGAGCAGTACTTC
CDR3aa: CASSETGGYEQYF

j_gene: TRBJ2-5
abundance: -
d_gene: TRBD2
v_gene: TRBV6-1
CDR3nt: TGTGCCAGCAGTCTTAGCGGGGGGGCCTCTGAGACCCAGTACTTC
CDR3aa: CASSLSGGASETQYF

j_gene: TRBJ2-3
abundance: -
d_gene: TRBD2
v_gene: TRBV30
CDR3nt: TGTGCCTGGGGCAGAACTAGCGGGGGGGCAGATACGCAGTATTTT
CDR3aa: CAWGRTSGGADTQYF

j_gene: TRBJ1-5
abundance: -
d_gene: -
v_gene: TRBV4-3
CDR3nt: TGCGCCAGCAGCCAAGGATCCGATATCAATCAGCCCCAGCATTTT
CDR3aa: CASSQGSDINQPQHF

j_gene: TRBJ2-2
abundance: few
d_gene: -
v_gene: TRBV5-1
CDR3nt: TGCGCCAGCAGCTTGGATACCGGGGAGCTGTTTTTT
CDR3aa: CASSLDTGELFF

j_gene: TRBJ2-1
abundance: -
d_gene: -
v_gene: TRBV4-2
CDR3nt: TGTGCCAGCAGCCAAGAATACAATGAGCAGTTCTTC
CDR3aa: CASSQEYNEQFF

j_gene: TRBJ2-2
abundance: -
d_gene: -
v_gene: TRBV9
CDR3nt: TGTGCCAGCAGCGTAGCAGGAAGGGGCACCGGGGAGCTGTTTTTT
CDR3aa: CASSVAGRGTGELFF

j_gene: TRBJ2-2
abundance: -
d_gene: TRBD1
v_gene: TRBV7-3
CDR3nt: TGTGCCAGCAGCCTCGACAGGGGGCCGGGGTACACCGGGGAGCTGTTTTTT
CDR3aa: CASSLDRGPGYTGELFF

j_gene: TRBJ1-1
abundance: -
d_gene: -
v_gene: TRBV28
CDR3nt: TGTGCCAGCAGTAATGTGGGGGCGAGCATGGACACTGAAGCTTTCTTT
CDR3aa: CASSNVGASMDTEAFF

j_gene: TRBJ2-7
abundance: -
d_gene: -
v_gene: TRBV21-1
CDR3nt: TGTGCCAGCAGGGCGGGGGCCAAAAGCTCCTACGAGCAGTACTTC
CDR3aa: CASRAGAKSSYEQYF

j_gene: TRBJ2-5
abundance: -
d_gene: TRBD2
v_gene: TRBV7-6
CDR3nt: TGTGCCAGCAGCCCCGTGAGCGGGGTCCAAGAGACCCAGTACTTC
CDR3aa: CASSPVSGVQETQYF

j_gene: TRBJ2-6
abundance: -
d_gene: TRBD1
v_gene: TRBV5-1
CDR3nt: TGCGCCAGCAGCTCCGGGACAGTCTCTCACTCTGGGGCCAACGTCCTGACTTTC
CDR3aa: CASSSGTVSHSGANVLTF

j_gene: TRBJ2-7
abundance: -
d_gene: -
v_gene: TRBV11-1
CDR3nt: TGTGCCAGCAGCTTAGATCATGACAGCACCTACGAGCAGTACTTC
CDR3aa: CASSLDHDSTYEQYF

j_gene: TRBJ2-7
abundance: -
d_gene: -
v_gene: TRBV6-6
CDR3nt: TGTGCCAGCAGTTACGGAGGATCCTACGAGCAGTACTTC
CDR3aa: CASSYGGSYEQYF

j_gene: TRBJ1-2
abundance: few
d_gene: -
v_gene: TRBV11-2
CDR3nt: TGTGCCAGCAGCTTATCCGTCTATGGCTACACCTTC
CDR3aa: CASSLSVYGYTF

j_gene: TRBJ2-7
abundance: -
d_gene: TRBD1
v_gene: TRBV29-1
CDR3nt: TGCAGCGTTGAGGAGGACAGGACGGTCGAGCAGTACTTC
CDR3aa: CSVEEDRTVEQYF

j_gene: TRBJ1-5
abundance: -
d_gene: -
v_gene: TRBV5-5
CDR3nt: TGTGCCAGCAGCTTTCAGGGGCCCGATTATAATCAGCCCCAGCATTTT
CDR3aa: CASSFQGPDYNQPQHF

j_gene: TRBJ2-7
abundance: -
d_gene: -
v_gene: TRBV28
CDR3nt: TGTGCCAGCAGTTTAGACTACGAGCAGTACTTC
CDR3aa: CASSLDYEQYF

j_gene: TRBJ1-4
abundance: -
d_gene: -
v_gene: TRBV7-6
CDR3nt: TGTGCCAGCAGCTTAGGGGGCAGTACTAATGAAAAACTGTTTTTT
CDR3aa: CASSLGGSTNEKLFF

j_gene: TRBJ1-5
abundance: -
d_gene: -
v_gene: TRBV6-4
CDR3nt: TGTGCCAGCAGTGAGACCTGGGGGGCAGGGCAGCCCCAGCATTTT
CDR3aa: CASSETWGAGQPQHF

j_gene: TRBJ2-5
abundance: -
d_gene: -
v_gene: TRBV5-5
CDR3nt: TGTGCCAGCAGCTCTGGCGGTCTGGGTCCCCAAGAGACCCAGTACTTC
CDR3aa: CASSSGGLGPQETQYF

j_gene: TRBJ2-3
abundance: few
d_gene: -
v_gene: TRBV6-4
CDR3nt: TGTGCCAGCAGTGACAGGGCGGAATACACAGATACGCAGTATTTT
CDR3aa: CASSDRAEYTDTQYF

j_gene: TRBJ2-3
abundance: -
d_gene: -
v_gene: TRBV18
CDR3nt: TGTGCCAGCTCGTATTATACAGATACGCAGTATTTT
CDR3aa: CASSYYTDTQYF

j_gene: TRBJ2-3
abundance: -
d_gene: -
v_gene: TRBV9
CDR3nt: TGTGCCAGCAGCGTAGATCTAGCTGAGGTGGATACGCAGTATTTT
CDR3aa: CASSVDLAEVDTQYF

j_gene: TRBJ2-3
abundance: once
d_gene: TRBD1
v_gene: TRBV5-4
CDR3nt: TGTGCCAGCAGCCGGGGACAGGGGGCATCGCAGTATTTT
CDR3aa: CASSRGQGASQYF

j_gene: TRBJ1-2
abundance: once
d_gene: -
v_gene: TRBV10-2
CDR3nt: TGCGCCAGCAGAGGACAGATTGACTATGGCTACACCTTC
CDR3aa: CASRGQIDYGYTF

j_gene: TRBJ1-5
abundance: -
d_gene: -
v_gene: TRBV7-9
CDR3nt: TGTGCCAGCAGCTTGGGGACGGTAGGCAATCAGCCCCAGCATTTT
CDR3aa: CASSLGTVGNQPQHF

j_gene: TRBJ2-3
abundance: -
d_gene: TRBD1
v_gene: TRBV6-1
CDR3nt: TGTGCCAGCAGCACGACAGGGTCAGATACGCAGTATTTT
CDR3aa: CASSTTGSDTQYF

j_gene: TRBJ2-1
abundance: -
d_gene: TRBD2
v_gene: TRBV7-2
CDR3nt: TGTGCCAGCAGCCGAGAGATAGCGGGGGGGAATGAGCAGTTCTTC
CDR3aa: CASSREIAGGNEQFF

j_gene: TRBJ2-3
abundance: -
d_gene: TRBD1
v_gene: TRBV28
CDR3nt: TGTGCCAGCAGTCTGACAGGGTTTCGGCAGTATTTT
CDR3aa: CASSLTGFRQYF

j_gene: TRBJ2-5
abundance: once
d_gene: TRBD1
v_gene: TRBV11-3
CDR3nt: TGTGCCAGCAGCTTTCGGGGACAGGGGGCGCCGGGAGAGACCCAGTACTTC
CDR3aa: CASSFRGQGAPGETQYF

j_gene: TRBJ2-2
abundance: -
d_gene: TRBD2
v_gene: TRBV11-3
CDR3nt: TGTGCCAGCAGCCCTGGCGGGGGGGTCTCACGCGGGGAGCTGTTTTTT
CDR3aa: CASSPGGGVSRGELFF

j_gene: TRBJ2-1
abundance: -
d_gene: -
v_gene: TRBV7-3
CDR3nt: TGTGCCAGCAGCTTAACTCGGGGCGGTGCTGACAATGAGCAGTTCTTC
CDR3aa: CASSLTRGGADNEQFF

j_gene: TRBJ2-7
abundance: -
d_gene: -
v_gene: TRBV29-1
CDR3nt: TGCAGCGTTGAAACGTGGGACGAGCAGTACTTC
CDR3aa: CSVETWDEQYF

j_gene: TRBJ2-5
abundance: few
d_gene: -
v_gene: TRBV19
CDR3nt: TGTGCCAGTAGTAGGGTGGGATCGGGGGAGACCCAGTACTTC
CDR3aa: CASSRVGSGETQYF

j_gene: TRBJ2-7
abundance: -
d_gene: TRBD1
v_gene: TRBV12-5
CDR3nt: TGTGCTAGTGGTTCCGGACAGGGTAGGTACGAGCAGTACTTC
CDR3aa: CASGSGQGRYEQYF